This record concerns one T cell receptor (beta chain) sequence. Its antigen specificity is not known. A much bigger clone sits one base away, suggesting this may be a read error. The data belong to a study of T cells in Graves' hyperthyroidism and ophthalmopathy (dated by TCRdb to the late 2010s). Background for the entire study: Peripheral blood was collected at initial diagnosis, before any treatment. TCR V-J signatures able to tell the groups apart were searched for in a discovery cohort of 90 to 100 patients, of whom approximately 40 had Graves' ophthalmopathy and about 55 had stable Graves' hyperthyroidism. Whether ophthalmopathy could be predicted prospectively was tested in an independent validation cohort made up of some 20 hyperthyroidism patients plus 17 patients who later progressed to ophthalmopathy. For training and testing, the 100 or so patients in the discovery cohort were randomly divided in a 7:3 ratio. In addition, the study compared T-cell repertoires in thyroid tissue and in blood from five or six Graves' hyperthyroidism patients. After blood sampling, hyperthyroidism patients were treated with methimazole at a starting dose of 30 mg daily, and ophthalmopathy patients were treated with high-dose intravenous methylprednisolone. The paper reports TCR Vbeta CDR3 sequencing of over 130 peripheral blood samples: around 41 ophthalmopathy, over 70 hyperthyroidism and approximately 17 progressor patients. On the study overall, not on this receptor specifically: A model built on a 13 V-J signature distinguished ophthalmopathy from stable hyperthyroidism, reaching 85% to 90% sensitivity and under 84% specificity in cross-validation and 80%/75% in testing. During validation, the model predicted progression to ophthalmopathy a median of approximately 7 months ahead of onset, with around 71% sensitivity and less than 85% specificity. Sample size was not statistically predetermined, and investigators were not blinded to group allocation. Most expanded thyroid clonotypes (frequency above 0.001) were also found in blood, which suggests that blood repertoires may mirror thyroid immune responses.

The CDR3 runs 16 residues from the cysteine to the phenylalanine. Only the CDR3 portion is preserved as DNA: 48 bases, with reading frame beginning at the first base. CDR1 SGDLS and CDR2 YYNGEE are derived from the germline V gene. The trim is 3 bases for V and 2 bases for J, with a gap of 15 bases between the germline ends. The TCR beta CDR3 regions were amplified from the RNA transcripts. For the first round of RT-PCR on the TCR CDR3, the HTBI primer set was used together with the Qiagen OneStep RT-PCR kit. A second multiplex PCR round built the libraries, followed by size selection and purification. Sequencing of the libraries was done on an Illumina HiSeq2000 using paired-end 100 bp reads. The paper's processing steps were these. SOAPnuke was used to process the raw data, throwing out any read that contained adapters or uncalled bases, had a mean Phred below 15, or lacked an exact constant-primer or identifier match. COPE v1.2.5 was used to merge the high-quality paired reads, and each unique nucleotide sequence was defined as a clonotype. MiTCR v1.1 was used to align clonotypes to the IMGT TRBV, TRBD and TRBJ reference segments. The analysis was restricted to V-J combinations with a frequency above 0.0001, which together covered around 99% of the repertoires. A TCS score was defined as the ratio between F50 (clonal expansion) and ExV (chaos), using BLOSUM62-based TCRdist between CDR3 peptides within each V-J. Welch's t-statistics and random forest reduced just over 500 V-J features to 13, which were used in a naive Bayes classifier (R e1071). The Morisita-Horn index was used to measure how similar the thyroid and blood repertoires were. TCRdb trimmed public reads at Q25 via fastp, called clones via MiXCR and kept in-frame beta chains. Rows with one shared CDR3 protein collapse into an entry with the most common genes and DNA. Clone size and V and J calls follow TCRdb, not the original study. This sample comprises roughly 700,000 distinct CDR3 sequences, roughly a third of them detected only once. The top ten clonotypes cover approximately 31% of the sample.

Graves' hyperthyroidism was defined as stable when no progression to ophthalmopathy occurred over 18 months of follow-up. Hyperthyroidism patients were newly diagnosed, with disease duration under 2 months, and aged 18 to 65 years. Exclusion was applied to patients with uncontrolled infections, other autoimmune diseases, pregnancy or lactation. Clinical symptoms, serum thyroxine and TRAb, thyroid ultrasound, and orbital computed tomography formed the basis for the diagnoses. PBMCs were separated from under 12 ml of fresh peripheral blood using Ficoll-Paque density gradient centrifugation. Trizol reagent was used to extract total RNA, and RNA quality was then checked on an Agilent 2100 Bioanalyzer.

The source of this sequence is a woman in her forties with Graves' hyperthyroidism. The sequencing sample was made of blood. The rearrangement combines TRBV9 with TRBJ1-5; there is no confident call for the D gene. The DNA sequence reads TGTGCCAGCAGCGCTGGCGGCGGGAGTCGCAATCAGCCCCAGCATTTT. This sequence encodes CASSAGGGSRNQPQHF. This CDR3, with the reference TRBV9 and TRBJ1-5 proteins standing in past its ends, gives the full variable domain DSGVTQTPKHLITATGQRVTLRCSPRSGDLSVYWYQQSLDQGLQFLIQYYNGEERAKGNILERFSAQQFPDLHSELNLSSLELGDSALYFCASSAGGGSRNQPQHFGDGTRLSIL.